These 18 T cell receptor beta chains originate from one sample sequenced in a study of blood T cell repertoires in COVID-19 (dated by TCRdb to 2019 to 2021). Library preparation used the immunoSEQ multiplex PCR assay. TCRdb provides this immuneACCESS table in a form limited to in-frame rearrangements. Some clones are lacking; in checked studies, under half of them reflect an unresolved V gene, and why the rest are absent is not known. This sample holds under 200,000 clones; around 90% were observed only once. 20% to 25% of the sample comes from the top ten. Material for sequencing was peripheral blood. The receptors shown here come from a man aged 55-75 years with active or convalescent COVID-19.

This chain uses TRBV6-5 with TRBJ2-7; 7 positions agree with TRBD2. The CDR3 runs to 15 residues. Losses at the gene ends were 0 bases for V and 2 bases for J; bases not matched to a gene: 4. In germline, CDR1 is MNHEY, CDR2 SVGAGI. CDR3 region: CASSYSLGGPYEQYF. CDR3 in DNA: TGTGCCAGCAGTTACTCGTTGGGAGGGCCCTACGAGCAGTACTTC.

The chain joins TRBV5-4 to TRBJ1-2; 11 nucleotides match TRBD1. The CDR3 is 14 residues long. V lost 3 bases and J lost 8; bases outside the gene matches: 6. Germline lookup yields CDR1 SGHNT and CDR2 YYREEE (reference sequence). CDR3 coding DNA: TGTGCCAGCAGCTCTCGGACAGGGGGCCTCGGCTACACCTTC. Translation: CASSSRTGGLGYTF.

The genes are TRBV30 and TRBJ1-4; D is uncertain. Trimming shortened V by 7 bases and J by 3 bases, and 12 bases separated the two germline ends. CDR3 size: 13 residues. CDR1 GTSNPN and CDR2 SVGIG come from the germline V gene (reference sequence). CDR3 sequence reads: CASSRGANEKLFF. CDR3 nucleotides: TGTGCCTCAAGCCGCGGGGCTAATGAAAAACTGTTTTTT.

The V call is TRBV5-4, the J call TRBJ2-2; 8 positions match TRBD2. The length of the CDR3 is 15 residues. Germline values: CDR1 SGHNT, CDR2 YYREEE (reference sequence). The V segment lost 2 bases and the J segment 6 bases; nucleotides outside the gene matches: 6. CDR3 in amino acids: CASSFQGRGAGELFF. The CDR3 DNA reads TGTGCCAGCAGCTTTCAGGGGCGGGGGGCCGGGGAGCTGTTTTTT.

J is TRBJ1-2 and V is TRBV5-5, with D uncertain. Trimming took off 4 bases at V and 0 bases at J, with 10 bases between the two ends. The CDR3 sequence is 14 residues long. Germline V gene lookup returns CDR1 SGHKS and CDR2 YYEKEE (reference sequence). CDR3 sequence (DNA): TGTGCCAGCAGCCAAATCTTAGCTAACTATGGCTACACCTTC. Its translation: CASSQILANYGYTF.

The rearrangement uses TRBV29-1 and TRBJ2-7, with no clear D. V lost 0 bases, J lost 0 bases, and 12 bases lay in between. From germline, CDR1 is SQVTM and CDR2 ANQGSEA. The CDR3 is 15 amino acids. The CDR3 loop is CSVEDSAASSYEQYF. DNA of the CDR3: TGCAGCGTTGAAGATTCGGCGGCAAGCTCCTACGAGCAGTACTTC.

J is TRBJ2-3 and V is TRBV7-7, with TRBD2 identical over 7 bases. This CDR3 contains 15 residues. The V gene end was trimmed by 2 bases and the J gene end by 3 bases; junction bases not matched to a gene: 5. The germline gives CDR1 SSHAT, CDR2 FNYEAQ (reference sequence). The chain's CDR3 is CASSLNPAGTDTQYF. CDR3 nucleotide sequence: TGTGCCAGCAGCTTAAATCCAGCGGGGACAGATACGCAGTATTTT.

This clone appeared a few times. This sequence joins TRBV19 and TRBJ1-5; TRBD1 aligns across 8 bases. V was clipped by 5 bases and J by 6 bases; unmatched bases: 9. There are 15 residues in the CDR3. Germline assignment: CDR1 LNHDA and CDR2 SQIVND (reference sequence). This CDR3 reads CASSPRTGWSQPQHF. The CDR3 DNA reads TGTGCCAGTAGTCCTCGGACAGGGTGGAGTCAGCCCCAGCATTTT.

The rearrangement uses TRBV19 and TRBJ1-4, with 8 bases aligning to TRBD1. CDR3 length equals 13 residues. V lost 5 bases to trimming and J lost 5 bases; unmatched junction nucleotides: 1. The germline gives CDR1 LNHDA, CDR2 SQIVND (reference sequence). CDR3 in amino acids: CASSWDRNEKLFF. Here the CDR3 DNA reads TGTGCCAGTAGTTGGGACAGGAATGAAAAACTGTTTTTT.

This clone has only one observation. V and J are TRBV27 and TRBJ2-7, with 9 bases matching TRBD1. With 6 bases clipped from V and 6 bases from J, the junction kept 6 bases outside the gene matches. Germline V gives CDR1 MNHEY, CDR2 SMNVEV (reference sequence). The CDR3 contains 13 residues. The CDR3 spells CASRPTGGAEQYF. The DNA for the CDR3 is TGTGCCAGCAGACCTACAGGGGGCGCCGAGCAGTACTTC.

J is TRBJ2-1 and V is TRBV2; 15 bases agree with TRBD2. Germline CDR1 is SNHLY and CDR2 is FYNNEI. The CDR3 contains 17 residues. Germline trimming cut 4 bases from V and 2 bases from J; bases unmatched to any gene: 3. CDR3 loop: CASSGRTSGGAYNEQFF. DNA for the CDR3: TGTGCCAGCAGTGGTCGGACTAGCGGGGGGGCCTACAATGAGCAGTTCTTC. The entire variable domain, with the rest obtained from reference TRBV2 and TRBJ2-1, is as follows: EPEVTQTPSHQVTQMGQEVILRCVPISNHLYFYWYRQILGQKVEFLVSFYNNEISEKSEIFDDQFSVERPDGSNFTLKIRSTKLEDSAMYFCASSGRTSGGAYNEQFFGPGTRLTVL.

The chain has TRBV12-3 or TRBV12-4 and TRBJ2-7, with D unclear. The CDR3 extends over 13 amino acids. V was clipped by 3 bases and J by 2 bases, with 8 bases between them. The CDR3 region is CASSFTGPYEQYF. CDR3 DNA sequence: TGTGCCAGCAGTTTTACGGGTCCCTACGAGCAGTACTTC.

The chain combines TRBV6-5 with TRBJ2-5; TRBD1 agrees at 8 bases. CDR1 and CDR2 (germline): MNHEY, SVGAGI. Trimming cost V 6 bases and J 4 bases; bases outside gene matches: 4. The CDR3 runs to 13 residues. CDR3 nucleotide sequence: TGTGCCAGCAGCCAACAGGGGGGAGAGACCCAGTACTTC. This sequence encodes CASSQQGGETQYF.

This chain connects TRBV27 to TRBJ1-2; perhaps TRBD1 as D (5 bases). This CDR3 comprises 13 residues. Trimming left V 5 bases short and J 7 bases short, with 14 bases between. Germline V gives CDR1 MNHEY, CDR2 SMNVEV (reference sequence). The CDR3, as DNA: TGTGCCAGCAGTGTGCCGGGGGGGAGTGGCTACACCTTC. It encodes CASSVPGGSGYTF.

The V and J genes are TRBV9 and TRBJ2-2; D uncertain. Germline loops: CDR1 SGDLS, CDR2 YYNGEE. Between the trimmed V and J ends, which lost 0 bases and 2 bases, there was a span of 5 bases. The CDR3 covers 14 residues. The CDR3 sequence is CASSVVPNTGELFF. In DNA, the CDR3 is TGTGCCAGCAGCGTAGTCCCAAACACCGGGGAGCTGTTTTTT. Full variable domain (missing parts from reference TRBV9 and TRBJ2-2): DSGVTQTPKHLITATGQRVTLRCSPRSGDLSVYWYQQSLDQGLQFLIQYYNGEERAKGNILERFSAQQFPDLHSELNLSSLELGDSALYFCASSVVPNTGELFFGEGSRLTVL.

The chain employs TRBV7-9 and TRBJ1-1; D is unclear. This CDR3 has 15 amino acids. Trimming left V 7 bases short and J 0 bases short, with 15 bases between. The V gene's germline CDR1 is SEHNR and CDR2 FQNEAQ (reference sequence). CDR3 amino acids: CASTQILIMNTEAFF. CDR3 sequence (DNA): TGTGCCAGCACACAGATTCTTATAATGAACACTGAAGCTTTCTTT.

This chain links TRBV12-3 or TRBV12-4 with TRBJ2-3; a possible D gene is TRBD2 (5 bases). This CDR3 contains 12 residues. V was pared by 5 bases and J by 8 bases, with 11 bases between. The CDR3 nucleotides are TGTGCCAGCAGTCCGCGGGTGGTTACGCAGTATTTT. This encodes CASSPRVVTQYF.

The chain is built from TRBV21-1 and TRBJ2-1; whether TRBD2, the table's D call, matches the DNA was not checked. TRBV21-1 is a listed pseudogene. There are 18 residues in the CDR3. The CDR3 spells CASSKKVRVLGNYNEQFF. For the CDR3, the DNA is TGTGCCAGCAGCAAAAAAGTCCGGGTCCTAGGCAACTACAATGAGCAGTTCTTC.